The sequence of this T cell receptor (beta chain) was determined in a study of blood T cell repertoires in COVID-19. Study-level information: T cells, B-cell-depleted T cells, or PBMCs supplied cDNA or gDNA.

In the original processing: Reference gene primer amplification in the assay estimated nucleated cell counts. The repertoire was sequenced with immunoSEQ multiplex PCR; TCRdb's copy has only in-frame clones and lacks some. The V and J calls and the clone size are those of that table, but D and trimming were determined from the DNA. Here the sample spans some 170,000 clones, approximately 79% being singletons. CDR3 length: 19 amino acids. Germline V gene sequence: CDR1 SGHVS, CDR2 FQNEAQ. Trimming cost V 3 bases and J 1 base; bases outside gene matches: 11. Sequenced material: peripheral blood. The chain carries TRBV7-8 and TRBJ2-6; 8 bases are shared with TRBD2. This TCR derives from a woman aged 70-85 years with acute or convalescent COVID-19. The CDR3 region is CASSFRWPGRGSGANVLTF. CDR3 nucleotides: TGTGCCAGCAGCTTTCGATGGCCCGGGAGGGGGTCTGGGGCCAACGTCCTGACTTTC.